The 7 T cell receptor beta chains presented below share a single source sample, sequenced in a study of shared clonotypes between healthy human individuals. Assay used: immunoSEQ multiplex PCR; TCRdb lists only in-frame clones, some missing. The sample holds hundreds of thousands of clones, 55% to 85% seen once. Material: memory CD4+ T cells sorted from blood. Indicated subset: CD45RA-negative fraction. Receptors were obtained from a woman in her thirties in good health.

The genes are TRBV7-6 and TRBJ1-5; D call uncertain. Trimming removed 4 bases at V and 7 bases at J, with 11 bases between. CDR3 length: 13 amino acids. Germline-derived CDR1 and CDR2 are SGHVS and FNYEAQ. Here the CDR3 DNA reads TGTGCCAGCAGCTCCTCTCAAGAACAGCCCCAGCATTTT. This translates into CASSSSQEQPQHF. The whole variable domain, remainder taken from reference TRBV7-6 and TRBJ1-5, is GAGVSQSPRYKVTKRGQDVALRCDPISGHVSLYWYRQALGQGPEFLTYFNYEAQQDKSGLPNDRFSAERPEGSISTLTIQRTEQRDSAMYRCASSSSQEQPQHFGDGTRLSIL.

The chain links TRBV7-3 to TRBJ1-3; D remains ambiguous. The CDR3 length is 15 residues. Germline lookup yields CDR1 SGHTA and CDR2 FQGTGA. The CDR3 DNA reads as TGTGCTCAGACCGAGGCGGGAAGCTCTGGAAACACCATATATTTT. This encodes CAQTEAGSSGNTIYF.

Only a few counts were recorded for this clone. This chain uses TRBV28 with TRBJ2-5; weak D call: TRBD1 (5 bases). This CDR3 comprises 13 residues. The V and J ends lost 1 base and 6 bases respectively, with 9 bases between them. Germline V CDR1 and CDR2: MDHEN, SYDVKM. The CDR3 sequence is CASSLSQVKTQYF. The DNA for the CDR3 is TGTGCCAGCAGTTTATCACAGGTGAAGACCCAGTACTTC.

J is TRBJ2-3 and V is TRBV28; D call uncertain. The CDR3 consists of 15 residues. Germline V gene sequence: CDR1 MDHEN, CDR2 SYDVKM. Trimming shortened V by 6 bases and J by 2 bases, and 15 bases separated the two germline ends. The CDR3 reads CASSSAPSTTDTQYF. The CDR3 nucleotides read TGTGCCAGCAGCAGTGCTCCCTCCACCACAGATACGCAGTATTTT. The full variable domain, in which reference TRBV28 and TRBJ2-3 provide the parts outside the CDR3, is DVKVTQSSRYLVKRTGEKVFLECVQDMDHENMFWYRQDPGLGLRLIYFSYDVKMKEKGDIPEGYSVSREKKERFSLILESASTNQTSMYLCASSSAPSTTDTQYFGPGTRLTVL.

To note about this clone: A junction boundary mismatches the germline segment, possibly from a read error. This sequence joins TRBV5-4 and TRBJ2-7, with 8 positions matching TRBD1. CDR1 SGHNT and CDR2 YYREEE come from the germline V gene (reference sequence). The CDR3 covers 13 residues. In nucleotides, the CDR3 is TGTGCCAGCAGCACCGGTGCTGGGACAGGAAAAAACTTC. Protein product: CASSTGAGTGKNF.

The V and J genes are TRBV30 and TRBJ2-7, with unresolved D. V gave up 4 bases and J gave up 0 bases, with 13 bases separating them. Germline values: CDR1 GTSNPN, CDR2 SVGIG (reference sequence). CDR3 length equals 14 residues. DNA for the CDR3: TGTGCCTGGACCCCCCTTGGCGGCTCCTACGAGCAGTACTTC. It is translated as CAWTPLGGSYEQYF.

This clone occurred a few times. This chain connects TRBV2 to TRBJ2-1, with 11 bases aligning to TRBD2. Per germline, CDR1 SNHLY and CDR2 FYNNEI. The CDR3 is 16 residues long. V lost 4 bases and J lost 6; bases outside the gene matches: 8. CDR3 in amino acids: CASSGPLAGVFNEQFF. The CDR3 DNA is TGTGCCAGCAGTGGACCACTAGCGGGAGTCTTCAATGAGCAGTTCTTC.